What follows is one T cell receptor (beta chain) and its context. This sample is part of a study of blood T cell repertoires in COVID-19. Germline assignment: CDR1 LNHDA and CDR2 SQIVND (reference sequence). Trimming removed 3 bases from V and 7 bases from J; junction bases left unmatched: 7. CDR3 length: 15 amino acids. The assay was immunoSEQ multiplex PCR, and TCRdb's table has in-frame clones only and misses some. The data hold just over 250,000 clones, with 88% observed a single time. The chain employs TRBV19 and TRBJ2-5, with 11 bases fitting TRBD2. This clonotype originated in a man in his fifties or sixties who had recovered from COVID-19. Sequencing was carried out using peripheral blood. CDR3 loop: CASSMLGSGGATQYF. The CDR3 DNA reads as TGTGCCAGTAGTATGCTCGGTAGCGGGGGGGCGACCCAGTACTTC.